Listed below are T cell receptor beta chains from one sample, sequenced in a study of blood T cells in healthy people across ages. A single record per CDR3 protein comes from TCRdb applying MiXCR to the 5' RACE reads. The sample holds 1.6 million or so distinct CDR3 sequences; about 31% are singletons and the top ten take 10% to 12%. The sample comprised blood. Every receptor here comes from a woman aged 25 to 39 in good health. The CDR3 runs from the conserved cysteine through the conserved F or W. Each record gives: CDR3 protein, CDR3 DNA, clone size, V gene, D gene, J gene. The D gene is left open where the match is weak. Not every row has a clone size; where given, it reads once, few, many or a size class.

CDR3aa: CASSQVLSGGAYEQYF
CDR3nt: TGCGCCAGCAGCCAGGTGCTTAGCGGTGGAGCCTACGAGCAGTACTTC
abundance: few
v_gene: TRBV4-1
d_gene: .
j_gene: TRBJ2-7

CDR3aa: CASSKDRVDTQYF
CDR3nt: TGTGCCAGCAGCAAAGACAGGGTAGATACGCAGTATTTT
abundance: few
v_gene: TRBV11-1
d_gene: TRBD1
j_gene: TRBJ2-3

CDR3aa: CASSSGETQYF
CDR3nt: TGTGCCAGCAGCTCCGGGGAGACCCAGTACTTC
abundance: many
v_gene: TRBV5-1
d_gene: .
j_gene: TRBJ2-5

CDR3aa: CSAKAGGWYEQYF
CDR3nt: TGCAGTGCTAAGGCGGGAGGTTGGTACGAGCAGTACTTC
abundance: few
v_gene: TRBV20-1
d_gene: TRBD2
j_gene: TRBJ2-7

CDR3aa: CASSGGQGVNNEQFF
CDR3nt: TGTGCCAGCAGTGGGGGTCAGGGTGTGAACAATGAGCAGTTCTTC
abundance: .
v_gene: TRBV2
d_gene: .
j_gene: TRBJ2-1

CDR3aa: CASSSINEETQYF
CDR3nt: TGTGCCAGCAGCTCTATCAACGAGGAGACCCAGTACTTC
abundance: few
v_gene: TRBV7-6
d_gene: .
j_gene: TRBJ2-5

CDR3aa: CASSHLGANTEAFF
CDR3nt: TGCGCCAGCAGCCACCTCGGGGCGAACACTGAAGCTTTCTTT
abundance: .
v_gene: TRBV4-1
d_gene: .
j_gene: TRBJ1-1

CDR3aa: CSARDMIGGYTF
CDR3nt: TGCAGTGCTAGAGACATGATTGGAGGCTACACCTTC
abundance: .
v_gene: TRBV20-1
d_gene: .
j_gene: TRBJ1-2

CDR3aa: CASSLAGGGCNEQFF
CDR3nt: TGTGCCAGCAGCTTGGCAGGGGGAGGGTGCAATGAGCAGTTCTTC
abundance: .
v_gene: TRBV5-6
d_gene: .
j_gene: TRBJ2-1

CDR3aa: CASSLDRQGDGYTF
CDR3nt: TGCGCCAGCAGCTTGGATCGGCAGGGGGATGGCTACACCTTC
abundance: many
v_gene: TRBV5-1
d_gene: TRBD1
j_gene: TRBJ1-2

CDR3aa: CASSFAEAYEQYF
CDR3nt: TGTGCCAGCAGTTTTGCAGAAGCCTACGAGCAGTACTTC
abundance: many
v_gene: TRBV27
d_gene: .
j_gene: TRBJ2-7

CDR3aa: CASSLPSGAGYEQFF
CDR3nt: TGTGCCAGCAGCTTGCCTAGCGGGGCTGGCTATGAGCAGTTCTTC
abundance: .
v_gene: TRBV5-6
d_gene: TRBD2
j_gene: TRBJ2-1

CDR3aa: CAIDRRSTEAFF
CDR3nt: TGTGCCATAGACAGACGGAGCACTGAAGCTTTCTTT
abundance: .
v_gene: TRBV10-3
d_gene: .
j_gene: TRBJ1-1

CDR3aa: CASGLPGQGDTQYF
CDR3nt: TGTGCTAGTGGTTTGCCCGGGCAAGGAGATACGCAGTATTTT
abundance: .
v_gene: TRBV12-5
d_gene: .
j_gene: TRBJ2-3

CDR3aa: CASSLTRGGRREQFF
CDR3nt: TGTGCCAGCAGTTTAACGAGGGGGGGAAGGCGTGAGCAGTTCTTC
abundance: few
v_gene: TRBV28
d_gene: .
j_gene: TRBJ2-1

CDR3aa: CASRTAANTEAFF
CDR3nt: TGTGCCAGCAGAACCGCGGCGAACACTGAAGCTTTCTTT
abundance: .
v_gene: TRBV28
d_gene: .
j_gene: TRBJ1-1

CDR3aa: CASGVGDGNNSPLHF
CDR3nt: TGTGCCAGTGGGGTGGGGGATGGCAATAATTCACCCCTCCACTTT
abundance: .
v_gene: TRBV2
d_gene: .
j_gene: TRBJ1-6

CDR3aa: CASSFRQGKNYGYTF
CDR3nt: TGTGCCAGCAGCTTCCGACAGGGTAAAAACTATGGCTACACCTTC
abundance: .
v_gene: TRBV13
d_gene: TRBD1
j_gene: TRBJ1-2